The text below deals with one T cell receptor (beta chain). This receptor's antigen is unknown. No much larger clone exists at a distance of one base, and base qualities are not known. The intended sense of this specimen's treatment or condition label: allogeneic hematopoietic cell transplantation with graft depleted of TCRalphabeta T cells and CD19 B cells. The children who served as transplant recipients had been given grafts of TCRalphabeta/CD19-depleted allogeneic hematopoietic cells. This entry is derived from a study of T-cell reconstitution after alpha-beta-depleted transplantation in children (dated by TCRdb to the mid-2010s). Regarding the research as a whole: T-cell immune reconstitution after TCRalphabeta/CD19-depleted allogeneic hematopoietic cell transplantation in children was quantitatively tracked in the study by means of TCR repertoire profiling.

CDR1 and CDR2 (SQVTM, ANQGSEA) derive from the germline V gene. The CDR3 has 14 amino acids, counting the end cysteine and phenylalanine. CDR3 DNA is the only sequence kept; it has 42 bases, read in frame from the first base. V loses 4 bases, J loses 1 base, and the germline ends lie 11 bases apart. The research as a whole found: In some patients, the high TCRbeta diversity seen at day 60 was put down to recipient T cells and intrathymic progenitors that had survived conditioning. Over the following months the frequencies of hyperexpanded clones went down, and after one year T-cell counts and TCRbeta diversity were mostly credited to newly produced T cells. About two months after transplant, the apparently early recovery of alphabetaT-cell counts reportedly depended on just several hundred clones that had expanded rapidly and came from non-depleted graft cells.

Receptors were amplified or captured by PCR. The sample was run on an Illumina HiSeq 2500. Molecular barcoding was employed in the preparation of TCR libraries, with unique molecular identifiers being used to normalize TCRbeta repertoire quantification. TCRdb itself trimmed the public reads at Q25 with fastp, ran MiXCR and retained productive beta chains. Each record represents a unique CDR3 protein, reported with the most common genes and DNA among its rows. Present in this sample are approximately 400,000 distinct CDR3 sequences, roughly 17% of which were seen just once. In total, the top ten clones hold about 32% of the sample.

The rearrangement joined TRBV29-1 to TRBJ2-1; a tentative D match to TRBD2 spans 6 bases. This clonotype was obtained from a boy younger than two who had a stem cell transplant for Wiskott-Aldrich syndrome, so the T cells may come from the graft donor. Material: PBMCs, mostly from graft donor cells, obtained 360 days after TCRalphabeta/CD19-depleted stem cell transplant. The encoded CDR3 is CSVVSGRSYNEQFF. The nucleotides are TGCAGCGTTGTATCTGGGAGGTCCTACAATGAGCAGTTCTTC.